The clone carrying this TCR beta chain was seen a few times. Antigen specificity is unknown. This entry comes from a study of early T cells in non-severe SARS-CoV-2 infection. TCRdb independently ran MiXCR on the 5' RACE reads; one entry per CDR3 protein. This table has tens of thousands of distinct CDR3 sequences, about 12% appearing once. The CDR3 runs 14 residues. Germline-derived CDR1 and CDR2 are SGDLS and YYNGEE. V dropped 1 base and J dropped 6 bases, with 11 bases sitting between them. Whole-study results and caveats: Matching with VDJdb favored anti-spike CD8 responses (missing private and CD4 specificities).

The receptor comes from an adult who was a healthcare worker with PCR-confirmed SARS-CoV-2 infection or an uninfected control (not recorded which). V gene TRBV9 combines with J gene TRBJ2-4; D unclear. Sequencing was carried out using whole blood. The CDR3 DNA follows: TGTGCCAGCAGCGTAACCACTCGAGGAAACATTCAGTACTTC. Translated, it gives CASSVTTRGNIQYF.